The present T cell receptor (beta chain) was sequenced within a study of CD8+ T cells in alopecia areata. Reverse transcription of extracted RNA yielded cDNA, which provided the sequencing template. The table came from immunoSEQ multiplex PCR; TCRdb's copy has only in-frame clones and leaves some out. The sample holds over 150,000 clones, less than 70% seen once. Treatment described: oral pan-JAK inhibitor, 5-10 mg twice daily. Collection of lesional scalp punch biopsies and peripheral blood was performed in alopecia areata patients. The sequence was collected from a human donor with alopecia areata. This specimen was CD8+ T cells sorted from blood, taken at week 24, from a patient treated with tofacitinib.

The CDR3 sequence is CAWRGEVRYGYTF. The CDR3 nucleotides are TGTGCCTGGCGGGGGGAAGTGCGCTATGGCTACACCTTC. The V call is TRBV30, the J call TRBJ1-2; D is possibly TRBD1 (5 bases). Germline V gives CDR1 GTSNPN, CDR2 SVGIG (reference sequence). This CDR3 is built from 13 residues. V was trimmed by 5 bases and J by 4 bases, leaving 14 bases between them.